This T cell receptor (beta chain) derives from a study of blood T cells in healthy people across ages. This clonotype was detected ten times or more. Its cognate antigen is unknown. Study-wide results and caveats: Possibly, changes in expanded clonotypes were confounded because donor CMV status was unknown.

Sample-barcoded 5' priming and a J-beta primer mix drove a second PCR of about 6 to 11 cycles. TCRdb re-derived calls from the 5' RACE reads in MiXCR, one entry per CDR3 protein. Of about 1,400,000 distinct CDR3 sequences detected, roughly 60% appear once; the ten largest clones hold roughly 7%. Each sample used at least 6 million PBMCs. The sequenced sample was blood. This TCR derives from a man younger than 35 in good health.

The CDR3 DNA reads TGCAGTGCCAGTATGGGGGACAGGGGACCAGATACGCAGTATTTT. This gives the protein CSASMGDRGPDTQYF. The chain joins TRBV20-1 to TRBJ2-3; 10 bases fit TRBD1. The germline CDR1 and CDR2 sequences are DFQATT and SNEGSKA (reference sequence). The V segment lost 6 bases and the J segment 4 bases; nucleotides outside the gene matches: 10. There are 15 residues in the CDR3.